The rows below give T cell receptor beta chains drawn from one sample of a study of T cell repertoires in cytomegalovirus infection. A single record per CDR3 protein comes from TCRdb applying MiXCR to the reads. In the table there are about 58,000 distinct CDR3 sequences, roughly a fifth of which are singletons. These TCRs' antigens remain unknown. The specimen comprised CD8+ T cells from cultured PBMCs, sampled from culture after CMV antigen stimulation. The source of these receptors is a human donor in good health (CMV status not recorded). Some clones in this sample may be carry-over from other donors' samples. The CDR3 runs from the conserved cysteine through the conserved F or W. A D gene is named only where the DNA matches it firmly. Expanded clones are given a class, and other clones once, few, many or no size at all.

size: few
J: TRBJ2-3
D: TRBD2
V: TRBV5-6
CDR3: CASSRTSFPDTQYF
DNA: TGTGCCAGCAGCCGGACTAGCTTCCCAGATACGCAGTATTTT

size: -
J: TRBJ2-2
D: TRBD1
V: TRBV7-9
CDR3: CASSDPGQGREPGELFF
DNA: TGTGCCAGCAGCGATCCGGGACAGGGAAGGGAGCCCGGGGAGCTGTTTTTT

size: few
J: TRBJ2-1
D: -
V: TRBV7-2
CDR3: CASSLAFSQISYNEQFF
DNA: TGTGCCAGCAGCTTAGCGTTTAGCCAGATCTCCTACAATGAGCAGTTCTTC

size: -
J: TRBJ2-1
D: TRBD1
V: TRBV4-3
CDR3: CASSHVVPGQGADEQFF
DNA: TGCGCCAGCAGCCATGTAGTTCCGGGACAGGGAGCGGATGAGCAGTTCTTC

size: -
J: TRBJ2-1
D: -
V: TRBV9
CDR3: CASSPRGTASSSYNEQFF
DNA: TGTGCCAGCAGCCCCCGCGGGACTGCCTCAAGCTCCTACAATGAGCAGTTCTTC

size: -
J: TRBJ2-7
D: -
V: TRBV6-6
CDR3: CASSYSPPGPRYEQYF
DNA: TGTGCCAGCAGTTACTCGCCCCCGGGACCCCGCTACGAGCAGTACTTC

size: -
J: TRBJ2-1
D: TRBD2
V: TRBV5-1
CDR3: CASKRGNSGQYEQFF
DNA: TGCGCCAGCAAGCGGGGGAATTCGGGGCAGTATGAGCAGTTCTTC

size: few
J: TRBJ1-6
D: -
V: TRBV27
CDR3: CASSSPGSPLHF
DNA: TGTGCCAGCAGTTCCCCGGGTTCACCCCTCCACTTT

size: -
J: TRBJ1-5
D: TRBD1
V: TRBV7-9
CDR3: CASSPGQADQPQHF
DNA: TGTGCCAGCAGCCCCGGACAGGCTGATCAGCCCCAGCATTTT

size: few
J: TRBJ2-6
D: -
V: TRBV6-2/TRBV6-3
CDR3: CASSTQGGGANVLTF
DNA: TGTGCCAGCAGTACCCAGGGAGGTGGGGCCAACGTCCTGACTTTC

size: few
J: TRBJ2-7
D: -
V: TRBV19
CDR3: CASSIGPTFTYEQYF
DNA: TGTGCCAGTAGTATAGGACCGACTTTCACCTACGAGCAGTACTTC

size: -
J: TRBJ2-5
D: TRBD2
V: TRBV7-8
CDR3: CASRSSGGARETQYF
DNA: TGTGCCAGCAGATCTAGCGGGGGGGCCAGGGAGACCCAGTACTTC

size: few
J: TRBJ2-4
D: TRBD1
V: TRBV2
CDR3: CASSEALGQANIQYF
DNA: TGTGCCAGCAGTGAAGCACTCGGACAGGCAAACATTCAGTACTTC

size: few
J: TRBJ2-2
D: TRBD2
V: TRBV2
CDR3: CASRGTSKEPNTGELFF
DNA: TGTGCCAGCAGAGGGACTAGCAAAGAACCGAACACCGGGGAGCTGTTTTTT

size: few
J: TRBJ1-2
D: -
V: TRBV6-1
CDR3: CASSEFLAESNYGYTF
DNA: TGTGCCAGCAGTGAGTTTCTGGCAGAGAGTAACTATGGCTACACCTTC

size: few
J: TRBJ2-5
D: -
V: TRBV7-2
CDR3: CASSLALQGSPETQYF
DNA: TGTGCCAGCAGCTTAGCGCTTCAGGGCAGTCCAGAGACCCAGTACTTC

size: few
J: TRBJ2-1
D: -
V: TRBV28
CDR3: CASSLRGSYNEQFF
DNA: TGTGCCAGCAGCTTACGGGGCTCCTACAATGAGCAGTTCTTC

size: -
J: TRBJ2-4
D: -
V: TRBV6-2/TRBV6-3
CDR3: CASSYLGWGSNIQYF
DNA: TGTGCCAGCAGTTACTTAGGGTGGGGGTCAAACATTCAGTACTTC

size: -
J: TRBJ1-4
D: TRBD1
V: TRBV6-1
CDR3: CASSEFPGQDEKLFF
DNA: TGTGCCAGCAGTGAATTCCCCGGACAGGATGAAAAACTGTTTTTT

size: few
J: TRBJ2-7
D: -
V: TRBV7-6
CDR3: CASSSEGDRNSYEQYF
DNA: TGTGCCAGCAGCTCAGAGGGCGATCGGAACTCCTACGAGCAGTACTTC

size: few
J: TRBJ2-1
D: TRBD2
V: TRBV7-2
CDR3: CASSPIAGTLLDEQFF
DNA: TGTGCCAGCAGTCCCATAGCGGGCACCCTCTTGGATGAGCAGTTCTTC

size: many
J: TRBJ2-7
D: -
V: TRBV7-8
CDR3: CASSLFPGGYEQYF
DNA: TGTGCCAGCAGCTTATTCCCAGGAGGATACGAGCAGTACTTC

size: few
J: TRBJ2-1
D: -
V: TRBV11-2
CDR3: CASSLWEVGNEQFF
DNA: TGTGCCAGCAGCTTATGGGAGGTCGGGAATGAGCAGTTCTTC

size: many
J: TRBJ2-1
D: -
V: TRBV29-1
CDR3: CSVDGTQYNEQFF
DNA: TGCAGCGTTGACGGGACCCAATACAATGAGCAGTTCTTC

size: medium-sized
J: TRBJ1-1
D: TRBD1
V: TRBV7-9
CDR3: CASSAGQGARGAFF
DNA: TGTGCCAGCAGCGCAGGACAGGGGGCTCGAGGGGCTTTCTTT

size: few
J: TRBJ1-2
D: TRBD1
V: TRBV7-9
CDR3: CASSPWDRDGYTF
DNA: TGTGCCAGCAGCCCCTGGGACAGGGATGGCTACACCTTC

size: -
J: TRBJ2-7
D: -
V: TRBV2
CDR3: CASDGNEQYF
DNA: TGTGCCAGCGACGGGAACGAGCAGTACTTC

size: many
J: TRBJ2-7
D: TRBD1
V: TRBV12-3/TRBV12-4
CDR3: CASSFGTGGSYEQYF
DNA: TGTGCCAGCAGTTTCGGGACAGGGGGCTCCTACGAGCAGTACTTC

size: -
J: TRBJ2-2
D: -
V: TRBV11-3
CDR3: CASSPREPNTGELFF
DNA: TGTGCCAGCAGCCCCAGGGAGCCTAACACCGGGGAGCTGTTTTTT

size: -
J: TRBJ1-2
D: -
V: TRBV7-2
CDR3: CASSLGSEANYGYTF
DNA: TGTGCCAGCAGCTTAGGTTCTGAAGCTAACTATGGCTACACCTTC

size: few
J: TRBJ2-3
D: -
V: TRBV15
CDR3: CATSREGEDTQYF
DNA: TGTGCCACCAGCAGAGAGGGGGAGGATACGCAGTATTTT

size: many
J: TRBJ1-1
D: -
V: TRBV10-2
CDR3: CASSRPRREGTEAFF
DNA: TGCGCCAGCAGCCGACCTAGACGGGAAGGCACTGAAGCTTTCTTT

size: few
J: TRBJ2-1
D: TRBD2
V: TRBV12-5
CDR3: CASGLSLAGGANEQFF
DNA: TGTGCTAGTGGTTTGTCCCTAGCGGGAGGGGCGAATGAGCAGTTCTTC

size: many
J: TRBJ1-2
D: TRBD1
V: TRBV6-6
CDR3: CASSPSLGQAFGYTF
DNA: TGTGCCAGCAGCCCCTCCCTTGGACAGGCTTTCGGCTACACCTTC

size: -
J: TRBJ1-5
D: -
V: TRBV20-1
CDR3: CSAREMGGNQPQHF
DNA: TGCAGTGCTAGAGAGATGGGTGGCAATCAGCCCCAGCATTTT

size: few
J: TRBJ2-3
D: -
V: TRBV7-2
CDR3: CASSLNRGSTFGGTDTQYF
DNA: TGTGCCAGCAGCTTGAATAGAGGGAGCACCTTCGGGGGCACAGATACGCAGTATTTT

size: -
J: TRBJ2-1
D: TRBD2
V: TRBV28
CDR3: CASTMTSGNLNEQFF
DNA: TGTGCCAGCACCATGACTAGCGGGAACCTTAATGAGCAGTTCTTC

size: many
J: TRBJ2-5
D: TRBD2
V: TRBV12-3/TRBV12-4
CDR3: CASSPRLALLETQYF
DNA: TGTGCCAGCAGTCCTAGACTAGCTTTGCTAGAGACCCAGTACTTC

size: many
J: TRBJ2-5
D: -
V: TRBV6-5
CDR3: CASSPPMRETQYF
DNA: TGTGCCAGCAGCCCTCCGATGCGGGAGACCCAGTACTTC

size: -
J: TRBJ2-1
D: -
V: TRBV27
CDR3: CASSLSWGAFEMEQFF
DNA: TGTGCCAGCAGTTTATCGTGGGGGGCCTTTGAAATGGAGCAGTTCTTC

size: few
J: TRBJ2-1
D: TRBD2
V: TRBV5-6
CDR3: CASSPGTSGYNEQFF
DNA: TGTGCCAGCAGCCCCGGGACTAGCGGGTACAATGAGCAGTTCTTC

size: -
J: TRBJ2-6
D: TRBD1
V: TRBV6-6
CDR3: CASIIQGAHGANVLTF
DNA: TGTGCCAGCATTATACAGGGGGCGCATGGGGCCAACGTCCTGACTTTC

size: few
J: TRBJ2-5
D: -
V: TRBV15
CDR3: CATSRAATGSGFKETQYF
DNA: TGTGCCACCAGCAGAGCTGCAACGGGTAGCGGCTTCAAAGAGACCCAGTACTTC